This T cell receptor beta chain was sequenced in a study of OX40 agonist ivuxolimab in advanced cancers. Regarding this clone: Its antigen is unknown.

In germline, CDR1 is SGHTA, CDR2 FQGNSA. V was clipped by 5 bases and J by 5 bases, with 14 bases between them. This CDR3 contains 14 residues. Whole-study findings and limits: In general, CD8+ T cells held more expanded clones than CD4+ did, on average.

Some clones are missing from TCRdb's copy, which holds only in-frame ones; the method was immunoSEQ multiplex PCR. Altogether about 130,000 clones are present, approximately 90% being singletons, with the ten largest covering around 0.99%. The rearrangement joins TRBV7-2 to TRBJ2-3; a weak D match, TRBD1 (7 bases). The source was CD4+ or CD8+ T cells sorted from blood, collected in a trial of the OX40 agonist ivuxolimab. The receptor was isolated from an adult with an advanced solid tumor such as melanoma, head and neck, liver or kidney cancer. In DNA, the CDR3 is TGTGCCAGCAGCCTGCGACAGGGAGGAGATACGCAGTATTTT. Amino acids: CASSLRQGGDTQYF.